Shown below are 7 T cell receptor beta chains from a single sample sequenced in a study of neurological immune-mediated disorders. TCRdb reprocessed the 5' RACE reads via MiXCR and lists one record per CDR3 protein. Of about 120,000 distinct CDR3 sequences in the sample, 3% to 3.5% were seen once. The specimen was PBMCs. The receptors were gathered from a woman in her thirties with multiple sclerosis.

This clonotype showed up many times. This rearrangement joins TRBV12-3 or TRBV12-4 to TRBJ2-5; perhaps TRBD2 as D (6 bases). CDR3 length: 15 residues. Deletions cut 0 bases from V and 5 bases from J, with 13 bases between. This CDR3 reads CASSLAAGRTETQYF. The CDR3 nucleotides read TGTGCCAGCAGTTTAGCGGCGGGACGTACGGAGACCCAGTACTTC.

This chain joins TRBV12-5 and TRBJ2-1; 7 bases agree with TRBD2. V was clipped by 4 bases and J by 11 bases; unmatched bases: 2. Germline V lookup: CDR1 LGHNT, CDR2 FRNRAP. The CDR3 loop spans 11 amino acids. The CDR3 DNA sequence: TGTGCTAGTGGTTGGGAGGGTCAGCAGTTCTTC. Translation: CASGWEGQQFF.

This clonotype was counted between two and nine times. The rearrangement joins TRBV19 to TRBJ2-1, with 14 bases aligning to TRBD2. V trimming: 6 bases; J trimming: 2 bases; junction bases outside the gene matches: 0. Germline V gives CDR1 LNHDA, CDR2 SQIVND (reference sequence). This CDR3 has 15 amino acids. CDR3 region: CASRGLAGAYNEQFF. Here the CDR3 DNA reads TGTGCCAGTAGGGGACTAGCGGGAGCCTACAATGAGCAGTTCTTC.

Many counts were recorded for this clonotype. The chain employs TRBV12-3 or TRBV12-4 and TRBJ2-3; 9 nucleotides match TRBD1. Trimming at V came to 2 bases and at J to 5 bases, leaving 2 bases not matched to a gene. This CDR3 has 14 residues. CDR3 sequence: CASSLSGQGDTQYF. DNA for the CDR3: TGTGCCAGCAGTTTATCGGGACAGGGAGATACGCAGTATTTT.

This clonotype was counted ten times or more. The chain uses TRBV7-8 and TRBJ1-1; tentative D call: TRBD1 (5 bases). The germline CDR1 and CDR2 sequences are SGHVS and FQNEAQ. The ends were cut back, 1 base at V and 0 bases at J, with 12 bases in the middle. This CDR3 is built from 16 residues. As DNA, the CDR3 is TGTGCCAGCAGCTTAGAAGGGGCCCTAGTGAACACTGAAGCTTTCTTT. Protein sequence: CASSLEGALVNTEAFF.

This clonotype was detected ten times or more. This chain links TRBV7-9 with TRBJ1-2; D call uncertain. Germline CDR1 SEHNR, CDR2 FQNEAQ (reference sequence). There are 13 residues in the CDR3. Deletions cut 6 bases from V and 4 bases from J, with 12 bases between. The DNA of the CDR3 is TGTGCCAGCAGACGTACAGAAATCTATGGCTACACCTTC. The encoded protein is CASRRTEIYGYTF.

This clonotype was seen repeatedly, ten times or more. The chain joins TRBV5-1 to TRBJ1-1; D is unresolved. V gave up 4 bases and J gave up 0 bases, with 13 bases separating them. The germline V gene has CDR1 SGHRS and CDR2 YFSETQ. The CDR3 totals 15 residues. CDR3 nucleotide sequence: TGCGCCAGCAGCCTCCTGACCGACATGAACACTGAAGCTTTCTTT. Translated: CASSLLTDMNTEAFF.